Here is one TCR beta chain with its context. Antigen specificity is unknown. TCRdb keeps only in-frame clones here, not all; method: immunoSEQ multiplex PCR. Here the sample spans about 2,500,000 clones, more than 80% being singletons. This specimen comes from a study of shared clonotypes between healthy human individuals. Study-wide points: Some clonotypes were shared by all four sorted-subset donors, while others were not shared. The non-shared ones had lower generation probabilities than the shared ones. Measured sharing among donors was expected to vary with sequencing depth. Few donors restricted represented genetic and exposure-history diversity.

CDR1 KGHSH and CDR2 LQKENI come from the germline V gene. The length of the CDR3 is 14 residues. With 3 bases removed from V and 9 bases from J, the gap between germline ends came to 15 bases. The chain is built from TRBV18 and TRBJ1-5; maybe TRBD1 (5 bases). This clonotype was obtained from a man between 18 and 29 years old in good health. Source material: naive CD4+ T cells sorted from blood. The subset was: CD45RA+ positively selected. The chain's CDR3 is CASSPDTVTGPQHF. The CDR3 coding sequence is TGTGCCAGCTCACCGGACACAGTTACGGGGCCCCAGCATTTT.